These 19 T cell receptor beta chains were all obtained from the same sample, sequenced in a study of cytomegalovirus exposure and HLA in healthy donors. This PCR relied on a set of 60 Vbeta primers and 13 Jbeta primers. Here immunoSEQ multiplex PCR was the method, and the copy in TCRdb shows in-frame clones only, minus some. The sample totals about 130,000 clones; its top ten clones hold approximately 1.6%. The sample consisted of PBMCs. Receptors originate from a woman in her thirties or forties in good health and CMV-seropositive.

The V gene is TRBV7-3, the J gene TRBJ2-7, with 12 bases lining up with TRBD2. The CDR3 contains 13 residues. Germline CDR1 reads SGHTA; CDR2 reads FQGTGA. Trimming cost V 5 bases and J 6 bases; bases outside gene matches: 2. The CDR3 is CASSPSGRGEQYF. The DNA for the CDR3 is TGTGCCAGCAGCCCTAGCGGGAGGGGCGAGCAGTACTTC.

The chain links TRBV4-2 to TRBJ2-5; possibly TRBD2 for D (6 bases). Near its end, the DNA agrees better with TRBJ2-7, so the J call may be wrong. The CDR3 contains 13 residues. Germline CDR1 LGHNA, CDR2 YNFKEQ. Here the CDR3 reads CASSFSGSYEQYF. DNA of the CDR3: TGTGCCAGCAGCTTTAGCGGTTCCTACGAGCAGTACTTC.

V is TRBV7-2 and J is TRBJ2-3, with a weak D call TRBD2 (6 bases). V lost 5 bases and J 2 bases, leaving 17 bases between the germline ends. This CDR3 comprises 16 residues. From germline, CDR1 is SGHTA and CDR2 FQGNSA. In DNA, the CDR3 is TGTGCCAGCAGCCCCGGCGGGGCGGGACCCACAGATACGCAGTATTTT. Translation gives CASSPGGAGPTDTQYF.

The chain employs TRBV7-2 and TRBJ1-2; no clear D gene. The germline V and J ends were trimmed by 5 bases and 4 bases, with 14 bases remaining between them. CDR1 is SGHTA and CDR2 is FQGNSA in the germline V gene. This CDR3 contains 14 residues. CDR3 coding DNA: TGTGCCAGCAGCCAATCCACCGGTGGCTATGGCTACACCTTC. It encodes CASSQSTGGYGYTF.

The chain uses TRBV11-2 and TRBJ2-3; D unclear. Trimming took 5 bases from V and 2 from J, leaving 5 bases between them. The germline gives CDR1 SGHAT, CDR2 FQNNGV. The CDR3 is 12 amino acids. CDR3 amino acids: CASSPSTDTQYF. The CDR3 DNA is TGTGCCAGCAGCCCCTCCACAGATACGCAGTATTTT.

CDR3 sequence reads: CASSLVYRGQDKNIQYF. DNA of the CDR3: TGCGCCAGCAGCTTAGTATACAGGGGGCAAGACAAAAACATTCAGTACTTC. The chain links TRBV5-1 to TRBJ2-4; 9 bases map to TRBD1. J lost 3 bases, V lost 2 bases, and 9 bases had no gene match. Germline values: CDR1 SGHRS, CDR2 YFSETQ. This CDR3 is built from 17 residues.

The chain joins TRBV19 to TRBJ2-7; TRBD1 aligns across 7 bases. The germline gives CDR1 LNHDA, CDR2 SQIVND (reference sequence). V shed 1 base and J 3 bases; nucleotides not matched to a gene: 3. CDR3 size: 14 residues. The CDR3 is CASSIGTGYYEQYF. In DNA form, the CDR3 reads TGTGCCAGTAGTATAGGGACAGGTTACTACGAGCAGTACTTC.

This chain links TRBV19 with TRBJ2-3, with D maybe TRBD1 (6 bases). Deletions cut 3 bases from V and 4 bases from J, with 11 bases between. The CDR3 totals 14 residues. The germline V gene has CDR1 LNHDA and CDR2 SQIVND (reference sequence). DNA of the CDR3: TGTGCCAGTAGTATTGTCAGGGGCCCAGATACGCAGTATTTT. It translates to CASSIVRGPDTQYF.

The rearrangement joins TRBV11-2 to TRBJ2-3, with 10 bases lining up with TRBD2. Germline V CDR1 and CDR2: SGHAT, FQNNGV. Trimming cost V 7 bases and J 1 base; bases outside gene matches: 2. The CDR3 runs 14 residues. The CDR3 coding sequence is TGTGCCAGCACCCTAGCGGGAGGCACAGATACGCAGTATTTT. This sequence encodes CASTLAGGTDTQYF. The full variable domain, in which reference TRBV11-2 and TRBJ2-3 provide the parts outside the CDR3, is EAGVAQSPRYKIIEKRQSVAFWCNPISGHATLYWYQQILGQGPKLLIQFQNNGVVDDSQLPKDRFSAERLKGVDSTLKIQPAKLEDSAVYLCASTLAGGTDTQYFGPGTRLTVL.

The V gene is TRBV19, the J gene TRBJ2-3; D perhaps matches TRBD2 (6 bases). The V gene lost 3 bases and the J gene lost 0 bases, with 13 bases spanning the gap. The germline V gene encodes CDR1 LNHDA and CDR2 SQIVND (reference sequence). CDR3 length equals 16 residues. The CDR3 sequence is CASSIAGTQSTDTQYF. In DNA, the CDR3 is TGTGCCAGTAGTATCGCCGGGACTCAAAGCACAGATACGCAGTATTTT.

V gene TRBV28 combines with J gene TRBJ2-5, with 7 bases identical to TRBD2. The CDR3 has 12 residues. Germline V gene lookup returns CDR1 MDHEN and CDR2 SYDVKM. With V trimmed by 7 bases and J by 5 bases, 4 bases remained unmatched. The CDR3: CASMVGGETQYF. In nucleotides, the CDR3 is TGTGCCAGCATGGTGGGAGGGGAGACCCAGTACTTC.

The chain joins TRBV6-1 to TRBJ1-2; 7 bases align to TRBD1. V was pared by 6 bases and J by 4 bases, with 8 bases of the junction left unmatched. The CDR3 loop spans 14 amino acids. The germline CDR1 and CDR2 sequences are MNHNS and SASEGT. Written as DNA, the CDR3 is TGTGCCAGCAGGTTCCGGGACAGCGTCTATGGCTACACCTTC. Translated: CASRFRDSVYGYTF.

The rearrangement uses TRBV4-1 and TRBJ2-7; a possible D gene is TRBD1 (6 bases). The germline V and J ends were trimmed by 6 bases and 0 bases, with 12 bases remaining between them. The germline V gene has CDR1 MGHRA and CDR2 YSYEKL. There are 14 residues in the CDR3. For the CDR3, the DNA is TGCGCCAGCAGTCCTACAGGGAGCTCCTACGAGCAGTACTTC. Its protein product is CASSPTGSSYEQYF.

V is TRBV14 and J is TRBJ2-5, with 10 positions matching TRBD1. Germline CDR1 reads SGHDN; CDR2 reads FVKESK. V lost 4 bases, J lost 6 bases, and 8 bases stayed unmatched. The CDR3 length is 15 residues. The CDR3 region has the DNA TGTGCCAGCAGCCGGCAGACAGGGGGCGGGAAGACCCAGTACTTC. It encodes CASSRQTGGGKTQYF.

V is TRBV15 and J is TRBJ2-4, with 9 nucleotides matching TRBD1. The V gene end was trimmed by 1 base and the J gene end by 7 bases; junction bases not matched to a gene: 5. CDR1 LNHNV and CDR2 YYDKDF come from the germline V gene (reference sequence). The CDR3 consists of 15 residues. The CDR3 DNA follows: TGTGCCACCAGCAGAGGAGGACAGGGGAGGAACATTCAGTACTTC. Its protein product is CATSRGGQGRNIQYF.

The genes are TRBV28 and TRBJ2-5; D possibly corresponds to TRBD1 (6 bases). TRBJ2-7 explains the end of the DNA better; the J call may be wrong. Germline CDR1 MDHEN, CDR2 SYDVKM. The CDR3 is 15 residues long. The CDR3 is CASSSAGVGSYEQYF. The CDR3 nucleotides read TGTGCCAGCAGTTCTGCAGGGGTGGGCTCCTACGAGCAGTACTTC.

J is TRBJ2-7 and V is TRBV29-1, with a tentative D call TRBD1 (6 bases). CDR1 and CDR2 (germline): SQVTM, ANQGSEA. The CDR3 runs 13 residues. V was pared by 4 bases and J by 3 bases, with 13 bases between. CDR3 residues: CSVGQGLGYEQYF. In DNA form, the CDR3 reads TGCAGCGTTGGGCAGGGGTTGGGCTACGAGCAGTACTTC.

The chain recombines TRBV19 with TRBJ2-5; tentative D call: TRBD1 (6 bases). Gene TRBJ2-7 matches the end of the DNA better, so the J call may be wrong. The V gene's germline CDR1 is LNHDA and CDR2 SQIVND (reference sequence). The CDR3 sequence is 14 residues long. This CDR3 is CASRPGQLPYEQYF. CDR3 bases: TGTGCCAGTAGGCCTGGACAGCTTCCCTACGAGCAGTACTTC.

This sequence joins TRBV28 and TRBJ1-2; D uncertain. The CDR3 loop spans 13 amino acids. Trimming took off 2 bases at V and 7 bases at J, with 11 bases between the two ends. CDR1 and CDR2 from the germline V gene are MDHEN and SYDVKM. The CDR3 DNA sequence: TGTGCCAGCAGTTTAGAACAGCAGAGTGGCTACACCTTC. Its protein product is CASSLEQQSGYTF.